Listed here is a single T cell receptor (beta chain). These data belong to a study of T cell repertoires in aging, cancer and after chemotherapy. About the research overall: Donor ages fell into six groups from 30 or younger up to 70 or older. Repeat sampling of healthy donors over several months to years showed clear clonal overlap.

TRB rearrangements spanning V, D and J were amplified using mixed TRB-A/B primers. TCRdb reprocessed the multiplex PCR reads via MiXCR and lists one record per CDR3 protein. Of around 9,000 distinct CDR3 sequences in the sample, under 35% are singletons; the top ten hold around 3.3%. TCR beta rearrangements were amplified from peripheral blood genomic DNA. This sequence originates from a human donor in good health. The specimen sequenced was blood.

The CDR3: CASSLYRDRGSETQYF. In DNA, the CDR3 is TGTGCCAGCAGCTTATACCGGGACAGGGGAAGTGAGACCCAGTACTTC. J is TRBJ2-5 and V is TRBV5-6; TRBD1 aligns across 10 bases. Germline V gives CDR1 SGHDT, CDR2 YYEEEE. There are 16 residues in the CDR3. The J segment lost 5 bases and the V segment lost 2 bases, leaving 9 bases of the junction unmatched.